This TCR beta chain was sequenced in a study of T cells after yellow fever vaccination. Study-wide points: Post-booster repertoires again held most primary-vaccination clones (roughly 95% CD4, 88% CD8).

This clonotype occurred many times. As yet, its antigen is unknown. The CDR3 runs to 11 residues. Germline V gene data show CDR1 as SQVTM and CDR2 as ANQGSEA. V shed 7 bases and J shed 1 base, with 4 bases lying between them. TCRdb analysed the 5' RACE reads with MiXCR anew, one entry per CDR3 protein. The sample has approximately 330,000 distinct CDR3 sequences, around 13% seen once; the top ten hold about 3%. The rearrangement links TRBV29-1 to TRBJ2-2; no firm D call. The sequence was obtained from a man younger than 35 who received the YFV17D yellow fever vaccine. The starting material was CD4+ T cells sorted from PBMCs, obtained 15 days after the yellow fever booster vaccination. CDR3 in amino acids: CSGRNTGELFF. The CDR3 nucleotides are TGCAGCGGGCGGAACACCGGGGAGCTGTTTTTT.